The 32 T cell receptor beta chains presented below share a single source sample, sequenced in a study of patients and donors after allogeneic stem cell transplantation. TCRdb independently ran MiXCR on the RT-PCR reads; one entry per CDR3 protein. The repertoire holds 150,000 or so distinct CDR3 sequences, with approximately 25% as singletons. Source material: blood, either unsorted or a sorted T cell fraction (not recorded which). The receptors stem from a human donor who was either an allogeneic HSCT recipient or a stem cell or donor lymphocyte infusion donor (not recorded which). It is not recorded whose cells these are; they may come from a transplant donor.

This clonotype was counted between two and nine times. The chain joins TRBV27 to TRBJ1-5; TRBD1 might be the D (5 bases). V was cut by 1 base and J by 2 bases, with 12 bases left in between. The CDR3 sequence is 16 residues long. Per the germline V gene, CDR1 is MNHEY and CDR2 is SMNVEV (reference sequence). The CDR3 protein is CASSLWGVRGNQPQHF. The CDR3 DNA reads TGTGCCAGCAGTTTATGGGGGGTTCGGGGCAATCAGCCCCAGCATTTT.

V usage is TRBV7-8 and J usage is TRBJ2-3; 12 bases are shared with TRBD2. J was trimmed by 6 bases and V by 3 bases; bases with no gene match: 4. The CDR3 is 15 amino acids. Germline CDR1 is SGHVS and CDR2 is FQNEAQ. This chain's CDR3 is CASSLWTSGDDTQYF. DNA of the CDR3: TGTGCCAGCAGCTTGTGGACTAGCGGGGATGATACGCAGTATTTT.

This clonotype was seen only a few times. The V call is TRBV20-1, the J call TRBJ1-1, with D perhaps TRBD1 (5 bases). Germline V gives CDR1 DFQATT, CDR2 SNEGSKA (reference sequence). The CDR3 has 14 residues. The germline V and J ends were trimmed by 1 base and 2 bases, with 11 bases remaining between them. Here the CDR3 reads CSARGGHLNTEAFF. CDR3 coding DNA: TGCAGTGCTAGAGGAGGACACCTCAACACTGAAGCTTTCTTT.

This chain joins TRBV7-6 and TRBJ2-1; TRBD2 matches 12 bases. The CDR3 runs 17 residues. Losses at the gene ends were 5 bases for V and 3 bases for J; bases not matched to a gene: 8. CDR1 is SGHVS and CDR2 is FNYEAQ in the germline V gene. The CDR3 DNA reads TGTGCCAGCAGCCCCGCCAGACTAGCGGGAGACTACAATGAGCAGTTCTTC. Protein product: CASSPARLAGDYNEQFF.

V usage is TRBV7-8 and J usage is TRBJ2-5; a weak D match, TRBD1 (5 bases). Trimming removed 1 base from V and 5 bases from J, with 8 bases in between. CDR1 and CDR2 (germline): SGHVS, FQNEAQ. This CDR3 is 13 amino acids long. The CDR3 loop reads CASSLGAGETQYF. CDR3 bases: TGTGCCAGCAGCTTAGGGGCAGGGGAGACCCAGTACTTC.

This clonotype has a handful of counts. The rearrangement joins TRBV6-5 to TRBJ1-5, with D maybe TRBD1 (5 bases). Germline V CDR1 and CDR2: MNHEY, SVGAGI. This CDR3 region has 14 residues. V lost 5 bases and J lost 8, with 16 bases in between. CDR3 loop: CASSAVTVGEPQHF. CDR3 sequence (DNA): TGTGCCAGCAGTGCAGTGACAGTTGGGGAGCCCCAGCATTTT.

This clonotype appeared a few times. The chain carries TRBV20-1 and TRBJ1-5; 9 bases map to TRBD1. Germline-derived CDR1 and CDR2 are DFQATT and SNEGSKA (reference sequence). There are 16 residues in the CDR3. V trimming: 0 bases; J trimming: 3 bases; junction bases outside the gene matches: 6. In DNA form, the CDR3 reads TGCAGTGCTAGAGATACGCGACAGGGGGTCAATCAGCCCCAGCATTTT. This gives the protein CSARDTRQGVNQPQHF.

This clonotype appeared a few times. This chain links TRBV12-3 or TRBV12-4 with TRBJ1-2, with 7 bases identical to TRBD1. The CDR3 extends over 15 amino acids. Losses at the gene ends were 3 bases for V and 5 bases for J; bases not matched to a gene: 9. The CDR3 is CASSFQGGIKYGYTF. CDR3 nucleotides: TGTGCCAGCAGTTTCCAGGGGGGGATAAAGTATGGCTACACCTTC.

The J gene is TRBJ1-1, the V gene TRBV5-1; D gene unclear. The CDR3 sequence is 14 residues long. V was pared by 0 bases and J by 7 bases, with 13 bases between. Germline assignment: CDR1 SGHRS and CDR2 YFSETQ. In nucleotides, the CDR3 is TGCGCCAGCAGCTTGGCCTCGGGTTTTGGTGAAGCTTTCTTT. Encoded protein: CASSLASGFGEAFF.

This chain uses TRBV7-3 with TRBJ2-2; 8 nucleotides agree with TRBD2. This CDR3 is 15 amino acids long. V shed 4 bases and J 6 bases; nucleotides not matched to a gene: 7. Germline values: CDR1 SGHTA, CDR2 FQGTGA. The CDR3 bases are TGTGCCAGCAGCTCCCACGGGGGGGGCGCCGGGGAGCTGTTTTTT. Amino acids: CASSSHGGGAGELFF.

This clonotype was observed a few times. The rearrangement uses TRBV6-5 and TRBJ1-2, with 7 bases lining up with TRBD1. Per the germline V gene, CDR1 is MNHEY and CDR2 is SVGAGI. The CDR3 runs to 13 residues. After removal of 7 bases from V and 2 bases from J, the junction contained 4 bases not matched to a gene. In nucleotides, the CDR3 is TGTGCCAGCACCCTGGGACAGAACTATGGCTACACCTTC. This encodes CASTLGQNYGYTF.

This clonotype has ten or more counts. This sequence joins TRBV12-3 or TRBV12-4 and TRBJ1-4; D unclear. The CDR3 runs 12 residues. V was cut by 6 bases and J by 7 bases, with 9 bases left in between. CDR3 residues: CASRPDSEKLFF. In DNA form, the CDR3 reads TGTGCCAGCAGACCGGATAGTGAAAAACTGTTTTTT.

The chain uses TRBV20-1 and TRBJ2-2; D gene ambiguous. Trimming removed 0 bases at V and 1 base at J, with 12 bases between. Germline CDR1 is DFQATT and CDR2 is SNEGSKA (reference sequence). CDR3 size: 16 residues. DNA of the CDR3: TGCAGTGCTAGAGATCTCCGCGAGGAGAACACCGGGGAGCTGTTTTTT. Protein: CSARDLREENTGELFF.

The chain couples TRBV6-2 or TRBV6-3 to TRBJ2-7; TRBD1 is a possible D gene (6 bases). The CDR3 extends over 13 amino acids. Germline V gene lookup returns CDR1 MNHEY and CDR2 SVGEGT. Trimming removed 1 base at V and 2 bases at J, with 6 bases between. CDR3 region: CASSYYRAYEQYF. The CDR3 bases are TGTGCCAGCAGTTACTACAGGGCCTACGAGCAGTACTTC.

This clonotype was seen a few times. The chain links TRBV16 to TRBJ1-3; no clear D. From germline, CDR1 is KGHSY and CDR2 FQNENV. V lost 1 base, J lost 0 bases, and 4 bases lay in between. The CDR3 has 14 amino acids. The CDR3 protein is CASSQFHSGNTIYF. In nucleotides, the CDR3 is TGTGCCAGCAGCCAATTCCACTCTGGAAACACCATATATTTT.

This clonotype was observed a few times. V gene TRBV7-3 combines with J gene TRBJ2-1, with TRBD1 identical over 10 bases. With 6 bases clipped from V and 6 bases from J, the junction kept 5 bases outside the gene matches. Germline V gives CDR1 SGHTA, CDR2 FQGTGA. The CDR3 is 14 residues long. The CDR3 reads CASSFRQGANEQFF. CDR3 DNA: TGTGCCAGCAGTTTTCGACAGGGGGCCAATGAGCAGTTCTTC.

This clonotype was counted ten times or more. The chain couples TRBV5-1 to TRBJ2-3; no definite D call. The CDR3 is 11 residues long. The germline gives CDR1 SGHRS, CDR2 YFSETQ. With 2 bases removed from V and 6 bases from J, the gap between germline ends came to 4 bases. Here the CDR3 reads CASSFGDTQYF. CDR3 nucleotides: TGCGCCAGCAGCTTTGGGGATACGCAGTATTTT.

The chain is built from TRBV4-3 and TRBJ1-2, with D perhaps matching TRBD1 (5 bases). The CDR3 is made up of 13 amino acids. Germline V lookup: CDR1 LGHNA, CDR2 YSLEER. V was shortened by 4 bases and J by 3 bases, with 9 bases between the two germline ends. The CDR3 DNA follows: TGCGCCAGCAGCCTGGTCAGGGACTATGGCTACACCTTC. This sequence encodes CASSLVRDYGYTF.

This clonotype was counted a few times. The rearrangement links TRBV12-3 or TRBV12-4 to TRBJ2-1; 10 bases agree with TRBD2. The CDR3 contains 15 residues. Unmatched junction bases numbered 1, after V lost 5 bases and J lost 0 bases. CDR3 bases: TGTGCCAGCAGTCGACTAGCGGGCTCCTACAATGAGCAGTTCTTC. This sequence encodes CASSRLAGSYNEQFF.

The rearrangement joins TRBV27 to TRBJ2-3, with 10 bases that match TRBD2. Germline V gene lookup returns CDR1 MNHEY and CDR2 SMNVEV (reference sequence). The length of the CDR3 is 15 residues. V trimming: 2 bases; J trimming: 4 bases; junction bases outside the gene matches: 3. Here the CDR3 reads CASSLPAGGPDTQYF. The CDR3 nucleotides are TGTGCCAGCAGTTTACCAGCGGGGGGGCCAGATACGCAGTATTTT.

This clonotype was seen a handful of times. The chain is built from TRBV7-9 and TRBJ2-3, with D maybe TRBD2 (6 bases). The CDR3 contains 15 residues. V shed 7 bases and J shed 6 bases, with 20 bases lying between them. The germline V gene encodes CDR1 SEHNR and CDR2 FQNEAQ (reference sequence). In DNA, the CDR3 is TGTGCCAGCACTCTATCAAGGGGAGGCCCGGATACGCAGTATTTT. Translating gives CASTLSRGGPDTQYF.

The chain combines TRBV11-3 with TRBJ1-4, with D possibly TRBD1 on 6 matching bases. V lost 4 bases to trimming and J lost 3 bases, with 12 bases between them. The CDR3 is 15 amino acids. Per germline, CDR1 SGHNT and CDR2 YENEEA. The CDR3 DNA sequence: TGTGCCAGCAGCTCCGAACGACAGGCTAATGAAAAACTGTTTTTT. Its translation: CASSSERQANEKLFF.

The chain couples TRBV29-1 to TRBJ2-7, with D perhaps given as TRBD1 or TRBD2 (5 bases each). Trimming removed 7 bases at V and 0 bases at J, with 16 bases between. The CDR3 spans 14 residues. Germline values: CDR1 SQVTM, CDR2 ANQGSEA. Here the CDR3 DNA reads TGCAGCGCCAGAGGGGCCTCAATCTCCTACGAGCAGTACTTC. It translates to CSARGASISYEQYF.

This clonotype was counted ten times or more. Here the CDR3 reads CSVGVLLGEKLFF. The DNA for the CDR3 is TGCAGCGTTGGGGTTCTCTTGGGCGAAAAACTGTTTTTT. V and J are TRBV29-1 and TRBJ1-4, with D hard to call. Germline V gene data show CDR1 as SQVTM and CDR2 as ANQGSEA. Deletions cut 4 bases from V and 8 bases from J, with 14 bases between. The CDR3 extends over 13 amino acids.

On this clonotype: A much larger clone sits a single nucleotide away, making a read error possible. This chain uses TRBV12-3 or TRBV12-4 with TRBJ1-2; 8 nucleotides agree with TRBD1. Trimming at V came to 8 bases and at J to 8 bases, leaving 10 bases not matched to a gene. The CDR3 runs to 13 residues. The CDR3 bases are TGTGCCAGCGGGGTCGACAGGGGCGGAGGCTACACCTTC. Its protein product is CASGVDRGGGYTF.

This clonotype was counted ten times or more. V usage is TRBV5-1 and J usage is TRBJ1-2; D not certain. Germline CDR1 reads SGHRS; CDR2 reads YFSETQ. The ends were cut back, 0 bases at V and 4 bases at J, with 13 bases in the middle. The CDR3 is made up of 15 amino acids. CDR3: CASSLGTVGVYGYTF. The CDR3 DNA reads TGCGCCAGCAGCTTGGGAACAGTTGGGGTCTATGGCTACACCTTC.

This chain uses TRBV7-2 with TRBJ2-5, with 10 nucleotides matching TRBD2. V lost 7 bases, J lost 5 bases, and 4 bases stayed unmatched. CDR1 and CDR2 (germline): SGHTA, FQGNSA. This CDR3 has 13 residues. The CDR3 coding sequence is TGTGCCAGCACCGCTAGCGGGAGTGAGACCCAGTACTTC. Amino acids: CASTASGSETQYF. The variable domain in full, with the rest retrieved from reference TRBV7-2 and TRBJ2-5, is GAGVSQSPSNKVTEKGKDVELRCDPISGHTALYWYRQSLGQGLEFLIYFQGNSAPDKSGLPSDRFSAERTGGSVSTLTIQRTQQEDSAVYLCASTASGSETQYFGPGTRLLVL.

This clonotype was seen a handful of times. The CDR3 spells CSVDKGRPIYNEQFF. The CDR3 DNA sequence: TGCAGCGTTGATAAGGGGCGGCCGATCTACAATGAGCAGTTCTTC. The gene calls are TRBV29-1 and TRBJ2-1, with D possibly TRBD1 on 5 matching bases. Trimming pared 3 bases from V and 3 bases from J, leaving 15 bases between. The CDR3 is 15 residues long. The V gene's germline CDR1 is SQVTM and CDR2 ANQGSEA.

CDR3 amino acids: CAISDRGPTDTQYF. DNA of the CDR3: TGTGCCATCTCCGACAGGGGGCCCACAGATACGCAGTATTTT. This rearrangement joins TRBV10-3 to TRBJ2-3, with 10 bases identical to TRBD1. The CDR3 sequence is 14 residues long. The V gene's germline CDR1 is ENHRY and CDR2 SYGVKD. Trimming removed 8 bases from V and 2 bases from J; junction bases left unmatched: 4.

This clonotype was recorded a few times. V usage is TRBV7-6 and J usage is TRBJ2-2; a possible D gene is TRBD1 (6 bases). V was cut by 2 bases and J by 2 bases, with 12 bases left in between. The germline gives CDR1 SGHVS, CDR2 FNYEAQ. This CDR3 region has 16 residues. CDR3 in DNA: TGTGCCAGCAGCTTATCTTCAGGGGCCAACACCGGGGAGCTGTTTTTT. Its translation: CASSLSSGANTGELFF.

The rearrangement uses TRBV12-3 or TRBV12-4 and TRBJ1-3, with TRBD1 matching over 7 bases. J was trimmed by 0 bases and V by 10 bases; bases with no gene match: 6. The CDR3 sequence is 14 residues long. In DNA form, the CDR3 reads TGTGCCACCCAGGGACAGATCTCTGGAAACACCATATATTTT. Its translation: CATQGQISGNTIYF.

This clonotype appeared a few times. The rearrangement uses TRBV10-3 and TRBJ1-1, with D perhaps matching TRBD1 (5 bases). CDR3 length: 14 amino acids. The ends were cut back, 2 bases at V and 6 bases at J, with 13 bases in the middle. CDR1 ENHRY and CDR2 SYGVKD come from the germline V gene. The CDR3 region has the DNA TGTGCCATCAGTGAGGGCTGGGGGAGACCTGAAGCTTTCTTT. Translating gives CAISEGWGRPEAFF.